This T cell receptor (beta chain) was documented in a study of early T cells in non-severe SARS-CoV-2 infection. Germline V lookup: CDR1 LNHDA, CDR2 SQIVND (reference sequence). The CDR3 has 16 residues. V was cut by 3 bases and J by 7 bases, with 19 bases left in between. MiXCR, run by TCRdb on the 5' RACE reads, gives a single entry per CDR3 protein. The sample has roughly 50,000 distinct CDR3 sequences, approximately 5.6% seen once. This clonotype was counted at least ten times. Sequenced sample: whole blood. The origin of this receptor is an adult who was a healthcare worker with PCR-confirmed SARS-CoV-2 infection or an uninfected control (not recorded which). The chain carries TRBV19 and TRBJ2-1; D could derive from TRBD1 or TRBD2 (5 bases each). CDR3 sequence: CASSIIGLGARNEQFF. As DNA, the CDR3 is TGTGCCAGTAGTATTATTGGTCTCGGGGCACGAAATGAGCAGTTCTTC.